One sample yielded the 30 T cell receptor beta chains listed below, sequenced in a study of graft-versus-host responses after intestinal transplantation (dated by TCRdb to the early 2020s). What the time point label conveys for this sample: cells obtained before transplantation from donor or recipient. Libraries were built with the immunoSEQ multiplex PCR assay. TCRdb provides this immuneACCESS table in a form limited to in-frame rearrangements. Some clones are lacking; in checked studies, under half of them reflect an unresolved V gene, and why the rest are absent is not known. This sample comprises 80,000 to 100,000 clones, approximately 90% of them detected only once. The ten largest clones represent around 0.17% of the sample. The antigens of these receptors remain unknown. The specimen comprised unstimulated CD4+ T cells sorted from spleen or lymph node cells, sampled before intestinal transplant. All receptors come from a human donor who received an intestinal transplant.

Only one count was recorded for this clone. The chain is built from TRBV10-3 and TRBJ2-7; a possible D gene is TRBD1 (5 bases). Per the germline V gene, CDR1 is ENHRY and CDR2 is SYGVKD. The V end lost 7 bases, the J end lost 6 bases, and 16 bases lay between the germline ends. CDR3 length: 13 amino acids. CDR3 in DNA: TGTGCCATCACTGCGGACACCGCCCTCGAGCAGTACTTC. It specifies CAITADTALEQYF.

The chain joins TRBV6-5 to TRBJ1-2; weak D call: TRBD1 (6 bases). V was trimmed by 5 bases and J by 3 bases, leaving 10 bases between them. CDR1 is MNHEY and CDR2 is SVGAGI in the germline V gene. This CDR3 spans 13 amino acids. CDR3 residues: CASSPGHHYGYTF. The CDR3, as DNA: TGTGCCAGCAGTCCGGGACACCACTATGGCTACACCTTC.

This chain connects TRBV15 to TRBJ2-7; TRBD2 matches 9 bases. The CDR3 covers 15 residues. V gave up 6 bases and J gave up 2 bases; unmatched junction bases: 8. Germline assignment: CDR1 LNHNV and CDR2 YYDKDF (reference sequence). The CDR3 is CATSDKASGTYEQYF. The CDR3 coding sequence is TGTGCCACCAGTGATAAGGCTAGCGGGACCTACGAGCAGTACTTC.

The CDR3 nucleotides read TGTGCCAGCAGCTTGTCAGGGGCTAACCGAGATACGCAGTATTTT. Its protein product is CASSLSGANRDTQYF. The rearrangement links TRBV5-5 to TRBJ2-3; perhaps TRBD1 as D (6 bases). Germline V gives CDR1 SGHKS, CDR2 YYEKEE (reference sequence). The CDR3 is 15 amino acids. V lost 1 base and J lost 5, with 14 bases in between.

The V call is TRBV6-5, the J call TRBJ1-6; D is unresolved. This CDR3 region has 15 residues. Germline V gene data show CDR1 as MNHEY and CDR2 as SVGAGI. V was pared by 0 bases and J by 11 bases, with 14 bases between. DNA for the CDR3: TGTGCCAGCAGTTACTCGACAAGAGGGTACGCACCCCTCCACTTT. Translating it yields CASSYSTRGYAPLHF.

The V call is TRBV10-1, the J call TRBJ2-1; 8 nucleotides match TRBD2. The CDR3 has 15 amino acids. The germline gives CDR1 WNHNN, CDR2 SYGVQD (reference sequence). Trimming removed 2 bases from V and 9 bases from J; junction bases left unmatched: 9. CDR3 nucleotides: TGCGCCAGCAGTGAGACTGCGGGAGGTTGGAGTGAGCAGTTCTTC. The encoded protein is CASSETAGGWSEQFF.

This clone was observed a single time. The chain joins TRBV5-1 to TRBJ1-5, with 11 bases matching TRBD1. V trimming: 4 bases; J trimming: 7 bases; junction bases outside the gene matches: 7. Per the germline V gene, CDR1 is SGHRS and CDR2 is YFSETQ. CDR3 size: 15 residues. The CDR3 nucleotides read TGCGCCAGCAGCCCTGAGGGACAGGGGGTCCAGCCCCAGCATTTT. Translating it yields CASSPEGQGVQPQHF. The whole variable domain, remainder taken from reference TRBV5-1 and TRBJ1-5, is KAGVTQTPRYLIKTRGQQVTLSCSPISGHRSVSWYQQTPGQGLQFLFEYFSETQRNKGNFPGRFSGRQFSNSRSEMNVSTLELGDSALYLCASSPEGQGVQPQHFGDGTRLSIL.

The chain joins TRBV7-7 to TRBJ2-7, with a tentative D call TRBD2 (6 bases). Trimming pared 1 base from V and 4 bases from J, leaving 11 bases between. Germline CDR1 and CDR2: SSHAT and FNYEAQ (reference sequence). This CDR3 is 14 amino acids long. This CDR3 is CASSLVYGSYEQYF. As DNA, the CDR3 is TGTGCCAGCAGCTTAGTCTACGGGAGTTACGAGCAGTACTTC.

CDR3 nucleotide sequence: TGTGCCAGCTCACCCGGGACAGGCCAGGGATCACCCCTCCACTTT. It specifies CASSPGTGQGSPLHF. The chain couples TRBV18 to TRBJ1-6, with 8 nucleotides matching TRBD1. This CDR3 comprises 15 residues. V lost 3 bases to trimming and J lost 10 bases; unmatched junction nucleotides: 8. Germline CDR1 is KGHSH and CDR2 is LQKENI.

V and J are TRBV19 and TRBJ2-2; TRBD2 aligns across 16 bases. Germline V gene sequence: CDR1 LNHDA, CDR2 SQIVND (reference sequence). V lost 4 bases and J lost 0; bases outside the gene matches: 2. The CDR3 has 18 amino acids. This chain's CDR3 is CASSTGTSGRANTGELFF. In nucleotides, the CDR3 is TGTGCCAGTAGTACCGGGACTAGCGGGAGGGCGAACACCGGGGAGCTGTTTTTT.

V is TRBV18 and J is TRBJ2-2; no firm D call. V lost 2 bases and J 2 bases, leaving 12 bases between the germline ends. Germline CDR1 KGHSH, CDR2 LQKENI. This CDR3 has 16 residues. CDR3: CASSPVGSRNTGELFF. The CDR3 DNA reads TGTGCCAGCTCACCAGTGGGTAGCCGAAACACCGGGGAGCTGTTTTTT.

Comments on this clone: This sample also contains other DNA sequences that code for the same CDR3. The rearrangement links TRBV5-1 to TRBJ2-1, with a weak D call TRBD2 (5 bases). CDR1 SGHRS and CDR2 YFSETQ come from the germline V gene. This CDR3 is 13 amino acids long. Trimming cost V 4 bases and J 3 bases, with 8 bases left between them. CDR3 bases: TGCGCCAGCAGCCCCCGGGACTACAATGAGCAGTTCTTC. It encodes CASSPRDYNEQFF.

The rearrangement uses TRBV19 and TRBJ1-2; 9 positions agree with TRBD1. The CDR3 length is 15 residues. Germline V CDR1 and CDR2: LNHDA, SQIVND (reference sequence). Trimming took 4 bases from V and 5 from J; bases not matched to a gene: 8. The CDR3 sequence: CASSTQGAGRYGYTF. Written as DNA, the CDR3 is TGTGCCAGTAGTACACAGGGGGCTGGAAGGTATGGCTACACCTTC.

This sequence joins TRBV11-2 and TRBJ2-7, with 11 bases that match TRBD2. Germline CDR1 is SGHAT and CDR2 is FQNNGV. J gave up 0 bases and V 7 bases, and 5 bases lay outside the gene matches. The CDR3 consists of 15 residues. The chain's CDR3 is CASNPLAGASYEQYF. The CDR3 DNA is TGTGCCAGCAACCCACTAGCGGGGGCCTCCTACGAGCAGTACTTC.

Points on this clone: Other DNA variants within this sample encode the same CDR3. The chain combines TRBV5-4 with TRBJ2-7, with a possible D match to TRBD2 (5 bases). Germline V gene lookup returns CDR1 SGHNT and CDR2 YYREEE (reference sequence). Trimming cost V 0 bases and J 1 base, with 5 bases left between them. CDR3 length: 13 residues. The CDR3 loop is CASSLAGSYEQYF. Written as DNA, the CDR3 is TGTGCCAGCAGCTTGGCGGGGTCCTACGAGCAGTACTTC.

V gene TRBV5-1 combines with J gene TRBJ2-3; 11 bases match TRBD2. The CDR3 runs to 20 residues. Germline V gene lookup returns CDR1 SGHRS and CDR2 YFSETQ. V was pared by 0 bases and J by 8 bases, with 20 bases of the junction left unmatched. CDR3 bases: TGCGCCAGCAGCTTGGCCGGGTCGATCTCTAGCGGGGGGACCTCGGGTACGCAGTATTTT. This gives the protein CASSLAGSISSGGTSGTQYF.

The chain combines TRBV19 with TRBJ2-1, with D uncertain. Deletions cut 3 bases from V and 7 bases from J, with 10 bases between. Germline-derived CDR1 and CDR2 are LNHDA and SQIVND (reference sequence). This CDR3 has 13 residues. CDR3: CASSIRGPNEQFF. CDR3 sequence (DNA): TGTGCCAGTAGTATTCGCGGTCCGAATGAGCAGTTCTTC.

The rearrangement joins TRBV6-6 to TRBJ1-1; 8 nucleotides agree with TRBD1. This CDR3 comprises 13 residues. The J segment lost 2 bases and the V segment lost 9 bases, leaving 5 bases of the junction unmatched. CDR1 MNHNY and CDR2 SVGAGI come from the germline V gene (reference sequence). The CDR3 is CASHRGENTEAFF. CDR3 nucleotide sequence: TGTGCCAGTCACAGGGGGGAAAACACTGAAGCTTTCTTT.

The chain links TRBV29-1 to TRBJ2-7; a weak D match, TRBD2 (6 bases). Trimming removed 4 bases from V and 1 base from J, with 8 bases in between. The CDR3 contains 12 residues. The germline V gene has CDR1 SQVTM and CDR2 ANQGSEA. The CDR3 sequence is CSVVRGSYEQYF. In DNA form, the CDR3 reads TGCAGCGTTGTCCGGGGGTCCTACGAGCAGTACTTC.

The V gene is TRBV19, the J gene TRBJ1-6; D might be TRBD1 (6 bases). Germline CDR1 LNHDA, CDR2 SQIVND (reference sequence). The CDR3 runs to 16 residues. V was pared by 6 bases and J by 4 bases, with 16 bases between. This CDR3 reads CASRTQEGGYNSPLHF. In nucleotides, the CDR3 is TGTGCCAGTAGGACTCAGGAGGGGGGGTATAATTCACCCCTCCACTTT.

This clone was seen more than once but under ten times. Distinct nucleotide sequences in the sample also encode this CDR3. The chain links TRBV30 to TRBJ1-2; D remains ambiguous. The CDR3 runs 13 residues. Germline CDR1 GTSNPN, CDR2 SVGIG (reference sequence). V lost 1 base to trimming and J lost 0 bases, with 6 bases between them. The chain's CDR3 is CAWSGEPNYGYTF. The CDR3 region has the DNA TGTGCCTGGAGTGGGGAGCCTAACTATGGCTACACCTTC.

The rearrangement uses TRBV7-8 and TRBJ1-2; D perhaps matches TRBD1 (5 bases). V shed 4 bases and J shed 1 base, with 13 bases lying between them. Germline V gene sequence: CDR1 SGHVS, CDR2 FQNEAQ. This CDR3 is built from 15 residues. The CDR3 DNA sequence: TGTGCCAGCAGCTCGAGGACACGAGATAACTATGGCTACACCTTC. Translating gives CASSSRTRDNYGYTF.

V is TRBV6-1 and J is TRBJ2-5; D is possibly TRBD1 (6 bases). The end of the DNA is better explained by TRBJ2-7, so the J call may be wrong. The CDR3 totals 14 residues. The germline CDR1 and CDR2 sequences are MNHNS and SASEGT. The CDR3 coding sequence is TGTGCCAGCAGTGATATGGGCAGGGGCGGCGAGCAGTACTTC. The encoded protein is CASSDMGRGGEQYF.

The chain is built from TRBV7-9 and TRBJ2-1, with a weak D call TRBD1 (5 bases). Germline V CDR1 and CDR2: SEHNR, FQNEAQ (reference sequence). The V end was cut by 5 bases, the J end by 8 bases, with 10 bases between. The CDR3 totals 12 residues. The CDR3 DNA is TGTGCCAGCAGCCTCAGGGATGATGAGCAGTTCTTC. It specifies CASSLRDDEQFF.

The chain links TRBV19 to TRBJ2-7, with 10 bases identical to TRBD1. Germline trimming cut 4 bases from V and 4 bases from J; bases unmatched to any gene: 7. Per germline, CDR1 LNHDA and CDR2 SQIVND (reference sequence). This CDR3 is built from 15 residues. The CDR3 is CASSKRTGGGYEQYF. The CDR3 DNA sequence: TGTGCCAGTAGTAAACGGACAGGGGGTGGTTACGAGCAGTACTTC.

This clone was seen only once. The chain is built from TRBV4-2 and TRBJ2-1; possibly TRBD2 for D (6 bases). The germline gives CDR1 LGHNA, CDR2 YNFKEQ. This CDR3 is 13 amino acids long. Trimming took off 3 bases at V and 10 bases at J, with 13 bases between the two ends. CDR3 region: CASSQRLVSEQFF. The CDR3 coding sequence is TGTGCCAGCAGCCAGAGACTAGTGAGCGAGCAGTTCTTC.

This chain joins TRBV30 and TRBJ2-7; D is unclear. Trimming took 0 bases from V and 3 from J, leaving 12 bases between them. Germline V gives CDR1 GTSNPN, CDR2 SVGIG (reference sequence). The CDR3 extends over 14 amino acids. CDR3 loop: CAWSVRVRYYEQYF. CDR3 nucleotides: TGTGCCTGGAGTGTACGCGTCAGGTACTACGAGCAGTACTTC. Full variable domain (missing parts from reference TRBV30 and TRBJ2-7): SQTIHQWPATLVQPVGSPLSLECTVEGTSNPNLYWYRQAAGRGLQLLFYSVGIGQISSEVPQNLSASRPQDRQFILSSKKLLLSDSGFYLCAWSVRVRYYEQYFGPGTRLTVT.

The chain recombines TRBV28 with TRBJ2-7; D possibly corresponds to TRBD2 (6 bases). Germline V lookup: CDR1 MDHEN, CDR2 SYDVKM. Trimming pared 5 bases from V and 4 bases from J, leaving 18 bases between. This CDR3 is 15 amino acids long. The CDR3 DNA sequence: TGTGCCAGCAGTACAACCGGGACTCTCCCTTACGAGCAGTACTTC. Protein product: CASSTTGTLPYEQYF. Combining the CDR3 with reference TRBV28 and TRBJ2-7 gives the whole variable domain DVKVTQSSRYLVKRTGEKVFLECVQDMDHENMFWYRQDPGLGLRLIYFSYDVKMKEKGDIPEGYSVSREKKERFSLILESASTNQTSMYLCASSTTGTLPYEQYFGPGTRLTVT.

This clone was detected once. Here the CDR3 DNA reads TGTGCCAGCAGCGTAGGTCCAGGGCGGGGTGGCTACACCTTC. Translation: CASSVGPGRGGYTF. The V call is TRBV9, the J call TRBJ1-2; D might be TRBD1 (5 bases). Germline CDR1 reads SGDLS; CDR2 reads YYNGEE. Trimming removed 0 bases at V and 7 bases at J, with 13 bases between. The CDR3 has 14 amino acids.

The chain employs TRBV27 and TRBJ2-7, with D hard to call. The germline V gene encodes CDR1 MNHEY and CDR2 SMNVEV (reference sequence). The CDR3 consists of 12 residues. Trimming shortened V by 3 bases and J by 3 bases, and 6 bases separated the two germline ends. CDR3 sequence: CASSFFGYEQYF. Written as DNA, the CDR3 is TGTGCCAGCAGTTTTTTCGGCTACGAGCAGTACTTC.